The 23 T cell receptor beta chains reported below all come from one sample, sequenced in a study of blood T cell repertoires in COVID-19. Libraries were prepared by immunoSEQ multiplex PCR; TCRdb keeps only in-frame clonotypes and omits some of them. The sample lists about 80,000 clones, 75% to 90% occurring once. Sample: peripheral blood. These receptors were collected from a woman in her forties with active or convalescent COVID-19.

This clone has more than one count but fewer than ten. The rearrangement joins TRBV28 to TRBJ1-5; no clear D gene. Germline values: CDR1 MDHEN, CDR2 SYDVKM. The CDR3 runs 16 residues. V gave up 2 bases and J gave up 0 bases, with 11 bases separating them. The CDR3 loop reads CASSLLGSLSNQPQHF. As DNA, the CDR3 is TGTGCCAGCAGTTTACTCGGGAGCCTTAGCAATCAGCCCCAGCATTTT.

In its sample, this clone was seen once. The V gene is TRBV4-2, the J gene TRBJ2-7; 13 positions match TRBD2. Per germline, CDR1 LGHNA and CDR2 YNFKEQ. CDR3 size: 18 residues. V lost 1 base to trimming and J lost 2 bases; unmatched junction nucleotides: 8. DNA of the CDR3: TGTGCCAGCAGCCAAGTTCAGGGGGGACTAGCGGGGACCTACGAGCAGTACTTC. Its protein is CASSQVQGGLAGTYEQYF.

This chain joins TRBV7-2 and TRBJ2-1; the D gene is possibly TRBD1 (5 bases). This CDR3 spans 15 amino acids. Germline V CDR1 and CDR2: SGHTA, FQGNSA. V was clipped by 5 bases and J by 5 bases, with 16 bases between them. The CDR3 spells CASSPRQNRDNEQFF. CDR3 coding DNA: TGTGCCAGCAGCCCGCGACAGAACAGAGACAATGAGCAGTTCTTC.

The chain has TRBV4-2 and TRBJ2-3; TRBD1 matches at 8 bases. J gave up 2 bases and V 1 base, and 2 bases lay outside the gene matches. Per the germline V gene, CDR1 is LGHNA and CDR2 is YNFKEQ. The CDR3 has 15 residues. The CDR3 spells CASSQGQGFTDTQYF. CDR3 DNA: TGTGCCAGCAGCCAAGGACAGGGGTTCACAGATACGCAGTATTTT.

The chain joins TRBV18 to TRBJ2-3; TRBD2 agrees at 8 bases. In germline, CDR1 is KGHSH, CDR2 LQKENI. This CDR3 is 16 amino acids long. The V gene end was trimmed by 3 bases and the J gene end by 2 bases; junction bases not matched to a gene: 7. The CDR3 is CASSPGHGLATDTQYF. CDR3 nucleotide sequence: TGTGCCAGCTCACCTGGACACGGACTAGCCACAGATACGCAGTATTTT.

The V and J genes are TRBV9 and TRBJ1-5, with TRBD1 as a possible D gene (5 bases). Germline V gene lookup returns CDR1 SGDLS and CDR2 YYNGEE. The CDR3 spans 15 residues. Trimming took 4 bases from V and 7 from J, leaving 18 bases between them. The CDR3, as DNA: TGTGCCAGCAGCCCCACGGGGGGGGTCGAACAGCCCCAGCATTTT. Its protein is CASSPTGGVEQPQHF.

This clone was counted only a few times. CDR3 coding DNA: TGTGCCACCAGTGATGCAGGGTTTGGAGGCTACACCTTC. Translation gives CATSDAGFGGYTF. V gene TRBV24-1 combines with J gene TRBJ1-2; tentatively, D is TRBD1 (5 bases). Germline values: CDR1 KGHDR, CDR2 SFDVKD. V was shortened by 3 bases and J by 8 bases, with 12 bases between the two germline ends. The CDR3 is 13 amino acids.

In this sample, this clone turned up once. V is TRBV7-6 and J is TRBJ2-1, with D possibly TRBD2 on 5 matching bases. This CDR3 comprises 15 residues. The germline V and J ends were trimmed by 1 base and 8 bases, with 15 bases remaining between them. Germline V gene lookup returns CDR1 SGHVS and CDR2 FNYEAQ. The CDR3 region is CASSLGYPGFDEQFF. CDR3 in DNA: TGTGCCAGCAGCTTAGGGTACCCGGGATTTGATGAGCAGTTCTTC.

This clone was picked up a small number of times. The chain is built from TRBV6-5 and TRBJ1-2; D remains ambiguous. The CDR3 runs to 15 residues. V was pared by 5 bases and J by 3 bases, with 16 bases between. CDR1 is MNHEY, CDR2 SVGAGI, per germline. This chain's CDR3 is CASSPRVRGDYGYTF. CDR3 in DNA: TGTGCCAGCAGTCCACGAGTCCGGGGAGACTATGGCTACACCTTC.

This rearrangement joins TRBV7-2 to TRBJ2-1; no clear D. V lost 4 bases to trimming and J lost 6 bases, with 16 bases between them. The CDR3 extends over 15 amino acids. Per the germline V gene, CDR1 is SGHTA and CDR2 is FQGNSA. The CDR3 reads CASSSQLREVNEQFF. The CDR3 DNA reads as TGTGCCAGCAGCTCACAACTAAGAGAGGTCAATGAGCAGTTCTTC.

This rearrangement joins TRBV5-5 to TRBJ1-3; D unresolved. This CDR3 contains 13 residues. Germline loops: CDR1 SGHKS, CDR2 YYEKEE (reference sequence). V lost 4 bases to trimming and J lost 0 bases, with 5 bases between them. The DNA for the CDR3 is TGTGCCAGCAGCCCGAGCTCTGGAAACACCATATATTTT. This gives the protein CASSPSSGNTIYF.

The table lists this clone with a few counts. Mismatch with germline at one junction end may stem from a read error. The gene calls are TRBV7-3 and TRBJ1-3; 8 nucleotides align to TRBD1. Germline values: CDR1 SGHTA, CDR2 FQGTGA. CDR3 length equals 15 residues. CDR3 bases: TGTGCCAGCAGCGTAACAGGGGGTGGTGGAAACACCATATATTTT. As protein: CASSVTGGGGNTIYF.

V usage is TRBV2 and J usage is TRBJ2-2; D ambiguous. V dropped 4 bases and J dropped 7 bases, with 7 bases sitting between them. Germline assignment: CDR1 SNHLY and CDR2 FYNNEI. The CDR3 runs 12 residues. The CDR3 spells CASSAPGGELFF. Written as DNA, the CDR3 is TGTGCCAGCAGTGCCCCGGGCGGGGAGCTGTTTTTT.

V usage is TRBV7-6 and J usage is TRBJ2-7, with 9 bases identical to TRBD1. Losses at the gene ends were 4 bases for V and 3 bases for J; bases not matched to a gene: 4. CDR3 size: 14 residues. From germline, CDR1 is SGHVS and CDR2 FNYEAQ. The CDR3 region is CASSSQGAGYEQYF. CDR3 DNA sequence: TGTGCCAGCAGCTCACAGGGGGCCGGCTACGAGCAGTACTTC.

The J gene is TRBJ2-5, the V gene TRBV7-6; D is possibly TRBD1 (6 bases). Germline V lookup: CDR1 SGHVS, CDR2 FNYEAQ. V was cut by 4 bases and J by 5 bases, with 17 bases left in between. CDR3 length: 15 amino acids. The CDR3 reads CASSSRQGIRETQYF. In nucleotides, the CDR3 is TGTGCCAGCAGCTCCCGTCAGGGGATTAGGGAGACCCAGTACTTC.

The table lists this clone with a count of one. CDR3 residues: CATWDSTLTQYF. DNA for the CDR3: TGTGCCACCTGGGACTCCACACTTACGCAGTATTTT. The chain couples TRBV6-5 to TRBJ2-3; TRBD2 might be the D (6 bases). Deletions cut 10 bases from V and 8 bases from J, with 16 bases between. There are 12 residues in the CDR3. In germline, CDR1 is MNHEY, CDR2 SVGAGI.

The chain carries TRBV2 and TRBJ1-6; 9 nucleotides match TRBD1. The germline V gene encodes CDR1 SNHLY and CDR2 FYNNEI. Trimming cost V 4 bases and J 8 bases; bases outside gene matches: 6. The CDR3 extends over 15 amino acids. The DNA of the CDR3 is TGTGCCAGCAGTGGACAGGGGGTGAGGGATTCACCCCTCCACTTT. Protein: CASSGQGVRDSPLHF.

The genes are TRBV7-2 and TRBJ2-7; the D is unclear. The CDR3 totals 14 residues. The germline CDR1 and CDR2 sequences are SGHTA and FQGNSA. V was cut by 8 bases and J by 3 bases, with 17 bases left in between. The CDR3 here is CASSRLLSIYEQYF. As DNA, the CDR3 is TGTGCCAGCTCCAGGCTCCTATCGATCTACGAGCAGTACTTC.

This clone was counted a few times. The chain has TRBV27 and TRBJ2-7, with 10 bases that match TRBD2. The V gene end was trimmed by 6 bases and the J gene end by 5 bases; junction bases not matched to a gene: 4. CDR3 length: 13 residues. Germline CDR1 is MNHEY and CDR2 is SMNVEV (reference sequence). The CDR3 spells CASRPSGGDEQYF. The CDR3 coding sequence is TGTGCCAGCAGACCAAGCGGGGGGGACGAGCAGTACTTC.

This clone turned up a few times. V is TRBV5-4 and J is TRBJ1-1; no clear D. This CDR3 has 15 residues. The V end was cut by 4 bases, the J end by 4 bases, with 17 bases between. Germline V gene lookup returns CDR1 SGHNT and CDR2 YYREEE (reference sequence). CDR3 sequence: CASSPNTQKSTEAFF. The CDR3 DNA is TGTGCCAGCAGCCCAAACACACAGAAAAGCACTGAAGCTTTCTTT. The full variable domain, rest sourced from reference TRBV5-4 and TRBJ1-1, is ETGVTQSPTHLIKTRGQQVTLRCSSQSGHNTVSWYQQALGQGPQFIFQYYREEENGRGNFPPRFSGLQFPNYSSELNVNALELDDSALYLCASSPNTQKSTEAFFGQGTRLTVV.

The V gene is TRBV29-1, the J gene TRBJ2-7; 8 bases map to TRBD1. This CDR3 spans 13 amino acids. Trimming removed 5 bases from V and 1 base from J; junction bases left unmatched: 4. Germline V lookup: CDR1 SQVTM, CDR2 ANQGSEA. CDR3 sequence reads: CSVRRGLSYEQYF. The CDR3 nucleotides are TGCAGCGTTCGCAGGGGGCTATCCTACGAGCAGTACTTC.

Written as DNA, the CDR3 is TGTGCCAGCAGTTTTGGGAGCAGGGGAGCCTACGAGCAGTACTTC. Translation: CASSFGSRGAYEQYF. The chain employs TRBV6-5 and TRBJ2-7, with a tentative D call TRBD1 (6 bases). The CDR3 is 15 residues long. CDR1 MNHEY and CDR2 SVGAGI come from the germline V gene. Trimming left V 4 bases short and J 2 bases short, with 15 bases between.

This clone was observed a handful of times. This chain links TRBV28 with TRBJ1-2, with D possibly matching TRBD1 (6 bases). V gave up 5 bases and J gave up 0 bases, with 13 bases separating them. This CDR3 is built from 15 residues. Looked up from germline, CDR1 is MDHEN and CDR2 is SYDVKM. The CDR3 DNA is TGTGCCAGCAGTCTACAGGGAATAGCTAACTATGGCTACACCTTC. It codes for CASSLQGIANYGYTF.